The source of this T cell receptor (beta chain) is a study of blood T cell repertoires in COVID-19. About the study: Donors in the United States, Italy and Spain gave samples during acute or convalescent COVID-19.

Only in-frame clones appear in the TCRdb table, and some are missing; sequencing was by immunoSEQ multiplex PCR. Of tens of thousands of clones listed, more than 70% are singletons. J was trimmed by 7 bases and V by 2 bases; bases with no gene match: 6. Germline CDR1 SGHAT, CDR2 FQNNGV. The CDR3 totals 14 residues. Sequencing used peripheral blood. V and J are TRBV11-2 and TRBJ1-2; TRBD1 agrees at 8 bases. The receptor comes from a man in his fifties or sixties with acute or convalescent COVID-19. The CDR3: CASSLFDRGLGYTF. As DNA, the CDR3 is TGTGCCAGCAGCTTATTTGACAGGGGACTTGGCTACACCTTC.